Reported below is one T cell receptor (beta chain). No antigen is known for it. The data were taken from a study of cytomegalovirus exposure and HLA in healthy donors. Germline lookup yields CDR1 SGHNT and CDR2 YYREEE (reference sequence). V was shortened by 5 bases and J by 4 bases, with 21 bases between the two germline ends. This CDR3 contains 16 residues. In the PCR, 60 Vbeta and 13 Jbeta primers were used. The assay was immunoSEQ multiplex PCR, and TCRdb's table has in-frame clones only and misses some. Found here are tens of thousands of clones, less than 80% of them singletons; the top ten hold roughly 1.3%. The study, taken as a whole, reports: With further analysis later on, most CMV-associated TCR beta chains appeared HLA-restricted. It was confirmed in vitro that a few of the CMV-associated chains were specific for CMV antigens.

The receptor's source is a male donor in good health and CMV-seronegative. The chain joins TRBV5-4 to TRBJ1-2, with D unclear. The material sequenced was PBMCs. CDR3 in DNA: TGTGCCAGCAGGAAGGAGGTTCGGGGAACCGCCTATGGCTACACCTTC. Its protein product is CASRKEVRGTAYGYTF.